A selection of T cell receptor beta chains follows, all from one sample in a study of cytomegalovirus exposure and HLA in healthy donors. Some clones are missing from TCRdb's copy, which holds only in-frame ones; the method was immunoSEQ multiplex PCR. The sample has just over 95,000 clones; around 84% are singletons. The sequenced sample was PBMCs. The origin of the receptors is a woman aged 40 to 49 in good health and CMV-seropositive. The CDR3 runs from the conserved cysteine through the conserved F or W. Fields, in order: clone size, V gene, D gene, J gene, CDR3 DNA, CDR3 protein. A D gene is named only where the DNA matches it firmly. Clone size is stated in some rows and not others, as once, few, many or a class when expanded.

>-|TRBV6-1|TRBD1|TRBJ2-1
TGTGCCAGCTCAGACAGGGCGAGGAAGCAGTTCTTC
CASSDRARKQFF
>-|TRBV18|TRBD1|TRBJ2-1
TGTGCCAGCTCACCACAAAGGGGGCCCGCCTACAATGAGCAGTTCTTC
CASSPQRGPAYNEQFF
>-|TRBV21-1|-|TRBJ2-1
TGTGCCAGCAGCAAGCTGGATGGGGCTTGCGGGAGGGCCTACAATGAGCAGTTCTTC
CASSKLDGACGRAYNEQFF
>-|TRBV6-5|-|TRBJ2-3
TGTGCCAGCAGTTACTCATCCCCGAGCACAGATACGCAGTATTTT
CASSYSSPSTDTQYF
>-|TRBV10-3|-|TRBJ2-7
TGTGCCATCAGTGAGGACACACAGAACGAGCAGTACTTC
CAISEDTQNEQYF
>-|TRBV9|TRBD2|TRBJ2-3
TGTGCCAGCAGCGGATCTAGCGGGGAGATGAATACGCAGTATTTT
CASSGSSGEMNTQYF
>few|TRBV7-8|TRBD2|TRBJ2-1
TGTGCCAGCAGCCCGGGGACTAGCGGATACATTTACAATGAGCAGTTCTTC
CASSPGTSGYIYNEQFF
>-|TRBV19|TRBD1|TRBJ2-4
TGTGCCAGTAGTGCGACAGGGGGCCCAAACATTCAGTACTTC
CASSATGGPNIQYF
>-|TRBV5-1|-|TRBJ1-2
TGCGCCAGCAGCTTGTTCGGGGCCCCCCCAGGGCAGCCAGGGGCCCTGGGTGGCTACACCTTC
CASSLFGAPPGQPGALGGYTF
>-|TRBV9|TRBD1|TRBJ1-2
TGTGCCAGCAGCACCGGGGGACAGGCAGCTAACTATGGCTACACCTTC
CASSTGGQAANYGYTF
>-|TRBV28|-|TRBJ1-5
TGTGCCAGCAGCTATGTTCTGGGTACTAACAATCAGCCCCAGCATTTT
CASSYVLGTNNQPQHF
>-|TRBV5-1|TRBD1|TRBJ2-7
TGCGCCAGCAGCCCCCGCGGGGACAGGGGATTCTACGAGCAGTACTTC
CASSPRGDRGFYEQYF
>-|TRBV5-1|TRBD1|TRBJ1-3
TGCGCCAGCAGCTTGCAGGGGGGTGGAAACACCATATATTTT
CASSLQGGGNTIYF
>-|TRBV4-1|TRBD1|TRBJ2-7
TGCGCCAGCAGCCCGACCGGGACAGCAAAATTAGGGGCATACGAGCAGTACTTC
CASSPTGTAKLGAYEQYF
>-|TRBV27|-|TRBJ1-2
TGTGCCAGCACATACAAGGGCACAGGCTCTAACTATGGCTACACCTTC
CASTYKGTGSNYGYTF
>once|TRBV28|-|TRBJ1-1
TGTGCCAGCAGTTTACCAGGGAACACTGAAGCTTTCTTT
CASSLPGNTEAFF
>-|TRBV4-1|TRBD2|TRBJ2-7
TGCGCCAGCAGCCAAGAGGAACTAGCGGGAGCTATCTACGAGCAGTACTTC
CASSQEELAGAIYEQYF
>-|TRBV5-1|TRBD1|TRBJ1-1
TGCGCCAGCAGCTTGGAGGGACAGGGGGCCGCTGAAGCTTTCTTT
CASSLEGQGAAEAFF
>-|TRBV29-1|TRBD1|TRBJ2-1
TGCAGCGTTAATATTGGACAGGGAGACGATGAGCAGTTCTTC
CSVNIGQGDDEQFF
>once|TRBV18|-|TRBJ2-5
TGTGCCAGCTCACCAGTGGCTGGCCAAGAGACCCAGTACTTC
CASSPVAGQETQYF
>-|TRBV4-1|-|TRBJ1-4
TGCGCCAGCAGCCAACTTCGAACACTCGGGGAACTGTTTTTT
CASSQLRTLGELFF
>-|TRBV11-2|TRBD2|TRBJ2-3
TGTGCCAGCAGCTCCAGGGTCGCTAGCGGACGCACAAATACGCAGTATTTT
CASSSRVASGRTNTQYF
>few|TRBV5-1|TRBD1|TRBJ2-7
TGCGCCAGCAACCCCGGGACAGGGGGGAACGAGCAGTACTTC
CASNPGTGGNEQYF
>once|TRBV5-1|-|TRBJ1-5
TGCGCCAGCAGCCTGGACAGATATCAGCCCCAGCATTTT
CASSLDRYQPQHF
>once|TRBV27|TRBD1|TRBJ1-4
TGTGCCAGCAGTTTACGCGGGACAGGGACTAATGAAAAACTGTTTTTT
CASSLRGTGTNEKLFF
>-|TRBV28|-|TRBJ1-1
TGTGCCAGCAGTATCATGAACACTGAAGCTTTCTTT
CASSIMNTEAFF
>few|TRBV5-5|TRBD1|TRBJ2-1
TGTGCCAGCAGCCGAAGACAGGGTGTGGGGAATGAGCAGTTCTTC
CASSRRQGVGNEQFF
>-|TRBV19|TRBD2|TRBJ2-1
TGTGCCAGTAACCCTAGCGGGAGGGCCCGGAATGAGCAGTTCTTC
CASNPSGRARNEQFF
>-|TRBV2|TRBD1|TRBJ1-2
TGTGCCAGTTATCCGGGACAGGGCAATTATGGCTACACCTTC
CASYPGQGNYGYTF
>-|TRBV5-1|TRBD1|TRBJ2-1
TGCGCCAGCAGCATAATGGGACAGGGGGACAATGAGCAGTTCTTC
CASSIMGQGDNEQFF
>-|TRBV30|-|TRBJ1-6
TGTGCCTGGACCGGGGTAGGGAGGTCCCTCCACTTT
CAWTGVGRSLHF
>-|TRBV7-8|-|TRBJ2-5
TGTGCCGGAAGCCGGGACAACCAAGAGACCCAGTACTTC
CAGSRDNQETQYF
>-|TRBV27|TRBD1|TRBJ2-1
TGTGCCAGCAGTTTACAGGGACAGGGGTTCGATGAGCAGTTCTTC
CASSLQGQGFDEQFF
>-|TRBV30|-|TRBJ2-7
TGTGCCTGGGAGAGGGCAGGCTCCTCCTACGAGCAGTACTTC
CAWERAGSSYEQYF
>-|TRBV28|-|TRBJ1-2
TGTGCCAGCAGTTTGGCGGATGGCTACACCTTC
CASSLADGYTF
>-|TRBV29-1|TRBD1|TRBJ1-2
TGCAGCGTCGGGGACAGGAAAGATGGCTACACCTTC
CSVGDRKDGYTF
>-|TRBV5-5|-|TRBJ2-7
TGTGCCAGCAGCTTGATTGCGGGAACCCCCTACGAGCAGTACTTC
CASSLIAGTPYEQYF
>-|TRBV4-1|-|TRBJ2-1
TGCGCCAGCAGCCAAGTCATGGCAGGGTACAATGAGCAGTTCTTC
CASSQVMAGYNEQFF
>few|TRBV15|-|TRBJ2-6
TGTGCCACCAGCTCCCAGGGGTTCTCTGGGGCCAACGTCCTGACTTTC
CATSSQGFSGANVLTF
>-|TRBV27|TRBD1|TRBJ2-7
TGTGCCAGCAGTTTTAGACCGGGACAGGGGGCGAACGAGCAGTACTTC
CASSFRPGQGANEQYF